These 11 T cell receptor beta chains were all obtained from the same sample, sequenced in a study of cytomegalovirus exposure and HLA in healthy donors. Some clones are missing from TCRdb's copy, which holds only in-frame ones; the method was immunoSEQ multiplex PCR. This repertoire shows about 130,000 clones, approximately 90% found once; its top ten account for 5.5% to 7%. Sample: PBMCs. The receptors come from a young woman in good health and CMV-seropositive.

The V and J genes are TRBV19 and TRBJ2-7; unclear D gene. The germline V gene has CDR1 LNHDA and CDR2 SQIVND (reference sequence). The CDR3 has 15 residues. The V and J ends lost 5 bases and 2 bases respectively, with 16 bases between them. CDR3 coding DNA: TGTGCCAGTAGTCCGGGTTCTGGCCTCACCTACGAGCAGTACTTC. Protein product: CASSPGSGLTYEQYF.

The chain employs TRBV2 and TRBJ2-5, with no clear D. There are 16 residues in the CDR3. Germline V gene sequence: CDR1 SNHLY, CDR2 FYNNEI. V lost 0 bases and J lost 3, with 14 bases in between. The CDR3 DNA sequence: TGTGCCAGCAGTGAAGCGCTTCAAGGCAGGAAAGAGACCCAGTACTTC. It codes for CASSEALQGRKETQYF.

The CDR3 spells CASSLATRQGARRTEAFF. The CDR3 DNA sequence: TGCGCCAGCAGCTTGGCCACGAGACAGGGGGCGAGGAGGACTGAAGCTTTCTTT. This chain connects TRBV5-1 to TRBJ1-1, with TRBD1 matching over 10 bases. With 0 bases clipped from V and 5 bases from J, the junction kept 13 bases outside the gene matches. This CDR3 region has 18 residues. The germline V gene has CDR1 SGHRS and CDR2 YFSETQ. The full variable domain, completed using reference TRBV5-1 and TRBJ1-1, is KAGVTQTPRYLIKTRGQQVTLSCSPISGHRSVSWYQQTPGQGLQFLFEYFSETQRNKGNFPGRFSGRQFSNSRSEMNVSTLELGDSALYLCASSLATRQGARRTEAFFGQGTRLTVV.

The chain uses TRBV4-1 and TRBJ1-5, with TRBD1 as a possible D gene (6 bases). This CDR3 spans 18 amino acids. The V gene's germline CDR1 is MGHRA and CDR2 YSYEKL. The ends were cut back, 2 bases at V and 0 bases at J, with 17 bases in the middle. The CDR3 nucleotides are TGCGCCAGCAGCCAATCAACAGGGAACCCTTATAGCAATCAGCCCCAGCATTTT. Encoded protein: CASSQSTGNPYSNQPQHF.

The rearrangement uses TRBV6-5 and TRBJ1-5; TRBD1 matches at 8 bases. The CDR3 has 15 residues. Germline CDR1 reads MNHEY; CDR2 reads SVGAGI. The J segment lost 5 bases and the V segment lost 8 bases, leaving 11 bases of the junction unmatched. CDR3 amino acids: CASPLRGQADQPQHF. The CDR3 nucleotides read TGTGCCAGCCCCTTGAGGGGACAGGCAGATCAGCCCCAGCATTTT.

The J gene is TRBJ2-6, the V gene TRBV5-6; D gene uncertain. Per the germline V gene, CDR1 is SGHDT and CDR2 is YYEEEE. CDR3 size: 14 residues. Trimming left V 4 bases short and J 3 bases short, with 8 bases between. The chain's CDR3 is CASSPEIGANVLTF. DNA for the CDR3: TGTGCCAGCAGCCCGGAGATTGGGGCCAACGTCCTGACTTTC.

The V gene is TRBV11-2, the J gene TRBJ2-5; maybe TRBD1 (5 bases). CDR3 length: 13 residues. Germline CDR1 and CDR2: SGHAT and FQNNGV. The germline V and J ends were trimmed by 0 bases and 3 bases, with 5 bases remaining between them. CDR3 sequence: CASSLDREETQYF. CDR3 DNA sequence: TGTGCCAGCAGCTTAGACAGGGAAGAGACCCAGTACTTC. The complete variable domain, with remaining parts taken from reference TRBV11-2 and TRBJ2-5, reads EAGVAQSPRYKIIEKRQSVAFWCNPISGHATLYWYQQILGQGPKLLIQFQNNGVVDDSQLPKDRFSAERLKGVDSTLKIQPAKLEDSAVYLCASSLDREETQYFGPGTRLLVL.

This clone was picked up a small number of times. The chain recombines TRBV19 with TRBJ1-2, with 7 bases identical to TRBD1. The CDR3 runs 17 residues. CDR1 and CDR2 from the germline V gene are LNHDA and SQIVND (reference sequence). Losses at the gene ends were 5 bases for V and 4 bases for J; bases not matched to a gene: 16. The CDR3 DNA is TGTGCCAGTAGTCCTTGGAGACAGGGACCTTTGGGCTATGGCTACACCTTC. This sequence encodes CASSPWRQGPLGYGYTF.

CDR3: CASSLAGGRDTEAFF. The CDR3 region has the DNA TGTGCCAGCAGCTTAGCTGGGGGGAGGGACACTGAAGCTTTCTTT. The chain couples TRBV7-2 to TRBJ1-1; D is perhaps TRBD1 (5 bases). Germline values: CDR1 SGHTA, CDR2 FQGNSA. V was trimmed by 0 bases and J by 3 bases, leaving 11 bases between them. CDR3 size: 15 residues.

The V call is TRBV18, the J call TRBJ1-1; unclear D gene. V lost 3 bases, J lost 0 bases, and 8 bases lay in between. There are 14 residues in the CDR3. Per germline, CDR1 KGHSH and CDR2 LQKENI. CDR3 protein: CASSPQKMNTEAFF. The CDR3 bases are TGTGCCAGCTCACCTCAGAAGATGAACACTGAAGCTTTCTTT. The full variable domain, completed using reference TRBV18 and TRBJ1-1, is NAGVMQNPRHLVRRRGQEARLRCSPMKGHSHVYWYRQLPEEGLKFMVYLQKENIIDESGMPKERFSAEFPKEGPSILRIQQVVRGDSAAYFCASSPQKMNTEAFFGQGTRLTVV.

The V gene is TRBV6-6, the J gene TRBJ1-2, with D maybe TRBD1 (5 bases). The CDR3 loop spans 15 amino acids. Trimming took off 0 bases at V and 2 bases at J, with 10 bases between the two ends. Germline values: CDR1 MNHNY, CDR2 SVGAGI (reference sequence). Here the CDR3 reads CASSYSGQGNYGYTF. Here the CDR3 DNA reads TGTGCCAGCAGTTACTCGGGTCAGGGAAACTATGGCTACACCTTC.